These T cell receptor beta chains were read from a single sample in a study of cytomegalovirus exposure and HLA in healthy donors. Sequencing used immunoSEQ multiplex PCR; TCRdb keeps in-frame clones, though not all of them. The data contain around 120,000 clones, over 65% of them singletons. The sequenced sample was PBMCs. The receptor set was obtained from a female donor in good health and CMV-seropositive. CDR3s include the opening cysteine and the closing phenylalanine or tryptophan. The D gene is left open where the match is weak. A clone size is listed for some rows: how often the clone was seen (once, few, many), or a class if it is expanded.

J | V | size | D | CDR3 | DNA
TRBJ2-7 | TRBV29-1 | few | . | CSVAWTEQGQYF | TGCAGCGTGGCCTGGACAGAGCAGGGGCAGTACTTC
TRBJ1-1 | TRBV18 | . | TRBD1 | CASSPKPRQGPSDTEAFF | TGTGCCAGCTCACCTAAACCTCGACAGGGTCCGTCGGACACTGAAGCTTTCTTT
TRBJ2-1 | TRBV4-2 | . | TRBD2 | CASSQATAGGEYNEQFF | TGTGCCAGCAGCCAAGCCACAGCGGGGGGCGAATACAATGAGCAGTTCTTC
TRBJ2-2 | TRBV19 | . | TRBD2 | CASSARLAGNTGELFF | TGTGCCAGTAGTGCCAGACTAGCGGGTAACACCGGGGAGCTGTTTTTT
TRBJ1-5 | TRBV28 | . | TRBD1 | CASRGDRGNQPQHF | TGTGCCAGCAGAGGGGACAGGGGAAACCAGCCCCAGCATTTT
TRBJ1-2 | TRBV5-5 | . | . | CASSLAGDGTYGYTF | TGTGCCAGCAGCTTGGCGGGGGATGGGACGTATGGCTACACCTTC
TRBJ1-5 | TRBV9 | . | . | CASSVDNYSNQPQHF | TGTGCCAGCAGCGTAGACAACTATAGCAATCAGCCCCAGCATTTT
TRBJ1-2 | TRBV19 | . | . | CASSILSRVNYGYTF | TGTGCCAGTAGTATCCTTTCGCGGGTTAACTATGGCTACACCTTC
TRBJ2-4 | TRBV6-5 | . | . | CASSSIDRGIQYF | TGTGCCAGCAGTTCAATCGATAGGGGCATTCAGTACTTC
TRBJ2-1 | TRBV6-5 | . | TRBD1 | CASSPGQGYNEQFF | TGTGCCAGCAGTCCCGGACAGGGCTACAATGAGCAGTTCTTC
TRBJ2-2 | TRBV19 | . | . | CASGQRDTGELFF | TGTGCTAGTGGCCAGAGGGACACCGGGGAGCTGTTTTTT
TRBJ1-2 | TRBV18 | . | . | CASSPPNLSDYGYTF | TGTGCCAGCTCACCACCGAACCTTTCGGACTATGGCTACACCTTC
TRBJ1-5 | TRBV7-8 | . | TRBD1 | CASSVGQGINQPQHF | TGTGCCAGCAGCGTGGGACAGGGCATCAATCAGCCCCAGCATTTT
TRBJ2-2 | TRBV9 | . | TRBD2 | CASSVHHSGRAGELFF | TGTGCCAGCAGCGTACACCATAGCGGGAGGGCCGGGGAGCTGTTTTTT
TRBJ2-1 | TRBV12-1 | once | . | CARHLRTSGRYEQFF | TGTGCCAGACACCTGAGGACTAGCGGGCGTTATGAGCAGTTCTTC
TRBJ2-3 | TRBV5-1 | . | TRBD2 | CASSSRAGVTDTQYF | TGCGCCAGCAGCTCCCGAGCGGGGGTCACAGATACGCAGTATTTT
TRBJ2-1 | TRBV10-2 | . | TRBD1 | CASSRYGQASYNEQFF | TGCGCCAGCAGTCGATACGGACAGGCATCCTACAATGAGCAGTTCTTC
TRBJ2-3 | TRBV5-1 | . | . | CASSLYTDTQYF | TGCGCCAGCAGCTTGTACACAGATACGCAGTATTTT
TRBJ2-3 | TRBV27 | . | TRBD2 | CASSLFGLADTDTQYF | TGTGCCAGCAGTTTATTCGGACTAGCGGACACAGATACGCAGTATTTT
TRBJ1-2 | TRBV4-3 | . | . | CASSPEGRGSGNYGYTF | TGCGCCAGCAGCCCGGAGGGCCGGGGATCGGGTAACTATGGCTACACCTTC
TRBJ2-1 | TRBV5-1 | . | TRBD2 | CASSRIGLAGDWDNEQFF | TGCGCCAGCAGCCGCATAGGACTAGCGGGGGATTGGGACAATGAGCAGTTCTTC
TRBJ2-3 | TRBV7-3 | . | TRBD2 | CASSRDGGSTDTQYF | TGTGCCAGCTCTCGGGACGGGGGGAGCACAGATACGCAGTATTTT
TRBJ1-1 | TRBV5-4 | . | . | CASSLPTVRNTEAFF | TGTGCCAGCAGCCTGCCGACAGTGCGGAACACTGAAGCTTTCTTT
TRBJ2-5 | TRBV5-4 | . | . | CASSQGQETQYF | TGTGCCAGCAGCCAGGGGCAAGAGACCCAGTACTTC
TRBJ2-5 | TRBV7-7 | once | TRBD1 | CASSRTGAGETQYF | TGTGCTAGCAGCCGGACAGGGGCAGGGGAGACCCAGTACTTC
TRBJ1-1 | TRBV7-2 | medium-sized | . | CASSYLVSPRETEAFF | TGTGCCAGCAGCTATCTCGTATCTCCCCGGGAGACTGAAGCTTTCTTT
TRBJ2-2 | TRBV4-2 | . | TRBD2 | CASSLQSSGTGELFF | TGTGCCAGCAGCCTACAATCTAGCGGGACAGGGGAGCTGTTTTTT
TRBJ2-5 | TRBV19 | . | TRBD2 | CASSYSGGQETQYF | TGTGCCAGTAGTTATAGCGGGGGCCAAGAGACCCAGTACTTC
TRBJ2-7 | TRBV27 | . | . | CASSLLGLQAQRNEQYF | TGTGCCAGCAGTTTATTAGGCCTTCAGGCCCAACGGAACGAGCAGTACTTC
TRBJ2-3 | TRBV30 | . | . | CAWSSTSPDTQYF | TGTGCCTGGAGTAGCACTAGTCCAGATACGCAGTATTTT
TRBJ2-7 | TRBV13 | . | . | CASSLGRSSSNYEQYF | TGTGCCAGCAGCTTAGGCCGGTCCTCATCGAACTACGAGCAGTACTTC
TRBJ2-3 | TRBV10-1 | . | . | CASSEGSSGRGDTQYF | TGCGCCAGCAGTGAGGGATCAAGCGGGCGAGGGGATACGCAGTATTTT
TRBJ2-1 | TRBV19 | . | TRBD2 | CASSIEVAGVGNEQFF | TGTGCCAGTAGTATTGAGGTAGCGGGAGTTGGCAATGAGCAGTTCTTC
TRBJ2-1 | TRBV13 | . | . | CASSPRTAYNEQFF | TGTGCCAGCAGCCCTAGGACAGCCTACAATGAGCAGTTCTTC
TRBJ2-7 | TRBV20-1 | . | . | CSARVGVAQYF | TGCAGTGCTAGAGTCGGGGTTGCGCAGTACTTC
TRBJ1-1 | TRBV9 | . | . | CASSDRQALNTEAFF | TGTGCCAGCAGTGACCGACAGGCCTTGAACACTGAAGCTTTCTTT
TRBJ1-2 | TRBV19 | . | . | CASSIVSDYGYTF | TGTGCCAGTAGTATAGTGTCTGACTATGGCTACACCTTC
TRBJ2-5 | TRBV7-3 | . | . | CASSLTGAETQYF | TGTGCCAGCAGCTTAACAGGGGCAGAGACCCAGTACTTC
TRBJ2-7 | TRBV18 | . | TRBD2 | CASSSLPPAGESHEQYF | TGTGCCAGCTCATCTCTTCCGCCAGCGGGAGAGTCCCACGAGCAGTACTTC
TRBJ1-5 | TRBV4-1 | . | . | CASSQEPGQPQHF | TGCGCCAGCAGCCAAGAACCCGGTCAGCCCCAGCATTTT
TRBJ2-1 | TRBV27 | . | . | CASSRGTGLAGTGSEQFF | TGTGCCAGCAGTAGGGGGACAGGGTTAGCGGGAACGGGAAGTGAGCAGTTCTTC
TRBJ2-1 | TRBV19 | . | TRBD2 | CASSFMASGRGSYNEQFF | TGTGCCAGTAGTTTCATGGCTAGCGGGAGGGGTTCCTACAATGAGCAGTTCTTC
TRBJ1-1 | TRBV25-1 | few | . | CASSPEDTEAFF | TGTGCCAGCAGTCCAGAGGACACTGAAGCTTTCTTT
TRBJ2-7 | TRBV11-2 | . | . | CASSLQRWQVPYEQYF | TGTGCCAGCAGCTTACAGAGATGGCAGGTACCCTACGAGCAGTACTTC
TRBJ1-4 | TRBV7-9 | . | . | CASSTKGDKLFF | TGTGCCAGCAGCACGAAGGGAGATAAACTGTTTTTT
TRBJ2-2 | TRBV9 | . | . | CASSVRGGREGRRAGELFF | .
TRBJ1-1 | TRBV6-5 | few | . | CASSYSGGRGTEAFF | TGTGCCAGCAGTTACTCGGGCGGCCGGGGCACTGAAGCTTTCTTT
TRBJ1-6 | TRBV7-2 | . | . | CASSFGSGDNSPLHF | TGTGCCAGCAGCTTCGGATCAGGGGATAATTCACCCCTCCACTTT
TRBJ2-6 | TRBV2 | once | . | CASVFEMANVLTF | TGTGCCAGCGTGTTTGAGATGGCCAACGTCCTGACTTTC
TRBJ2-5 | TRBV18 | few | . | CASSPGQTQETQYF | TGTGCCAGCTCACCCGGACAGACACAAGAGACCCAGTACTTC